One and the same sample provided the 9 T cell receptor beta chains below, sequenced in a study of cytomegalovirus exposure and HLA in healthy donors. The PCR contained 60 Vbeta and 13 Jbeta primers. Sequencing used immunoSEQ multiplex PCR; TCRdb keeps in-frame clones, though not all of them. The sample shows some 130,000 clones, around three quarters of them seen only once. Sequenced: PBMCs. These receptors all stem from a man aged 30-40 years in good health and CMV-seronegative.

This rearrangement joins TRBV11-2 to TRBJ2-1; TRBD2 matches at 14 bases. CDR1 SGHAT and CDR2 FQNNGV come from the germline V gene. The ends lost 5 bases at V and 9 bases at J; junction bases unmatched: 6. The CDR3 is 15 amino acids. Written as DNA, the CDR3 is TGTGCCAGCAGCCCGGGACTAGCGGGAGCTTGTGAGCAGTTCTTC. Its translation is CASSPGLAGACEQFF.

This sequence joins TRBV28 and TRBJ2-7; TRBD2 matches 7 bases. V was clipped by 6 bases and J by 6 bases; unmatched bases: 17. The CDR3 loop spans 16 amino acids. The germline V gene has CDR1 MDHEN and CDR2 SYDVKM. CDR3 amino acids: CASSIIDARTGGEQYF. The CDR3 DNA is TGTGCCAGCAGCATAATAGACGCAAGGACGGGAGGCGAGCAGTACTTC.

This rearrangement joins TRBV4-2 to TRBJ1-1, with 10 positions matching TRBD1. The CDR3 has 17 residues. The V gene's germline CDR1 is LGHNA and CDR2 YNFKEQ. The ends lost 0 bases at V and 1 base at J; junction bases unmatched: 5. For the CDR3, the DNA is TGTGCCAGCAGCCAAGACTGGACAGGGGGAGGGAACACTGAAGCTTTCTTT. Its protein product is CASSQDWTGGGNTEAFF.

The chain's CDR3 is CAWDQGGFGTEAFF. CDR3 DNA sequence: TGTGCCTGGGATCAAGGGGGTTTCGGCACTGAAGCTTTCTTT. The chain links TRBV30 to TRBJ1-1; D possibly corresponds to TRBD1 (6 bases). This CDR3 is 14 amino acids long. V shed 5 bases and J shed 4 bases, with 17 bases lying between them. The V gene's germline CDR1 is GTSNPN and CDR2 SVGIG (reference sequence). The complete variable domain, with remaining parts taken from reference TRBV30 and TRBJ1-1, reads SQTIHQWPATLVQPVGSPLSLECTVEGTSNPNLYWYRQAAGRGLQLLFYSVGIGQISSEVPQNLSASRPQDRQFILSSKKLLLSDSGFYLCAWDQGGFGTEAFFGQGTRLTVV.

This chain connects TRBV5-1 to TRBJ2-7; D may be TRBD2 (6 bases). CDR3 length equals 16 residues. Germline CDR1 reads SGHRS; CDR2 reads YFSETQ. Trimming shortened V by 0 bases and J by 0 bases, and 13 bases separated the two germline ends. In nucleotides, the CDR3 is TGCGCCAGCAGCTTGGTCAGGGACTCAAGCTCCTACGAGCAGTACTTC. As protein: CASSLVRDSSSYEQYF.

The CDR3 region has the DNA TGTGCCAGCAGTGAATGGGGGAGGGGTGATCAGCCCCAGCATTTT. Translation: CASSEWGRGDQPQHF. The J gene is TRBJ1-5, the V gene TRBV27, with a possible D match to TRBD1 (5 bases). CDR1 and CDR2 from the germline V gene are MNHEY and SMNVEV (reference sequence). The V and J ends lost 5 bases and 5 bases respectively, with 16 bases between them. This CDR3 region has 15 residues.

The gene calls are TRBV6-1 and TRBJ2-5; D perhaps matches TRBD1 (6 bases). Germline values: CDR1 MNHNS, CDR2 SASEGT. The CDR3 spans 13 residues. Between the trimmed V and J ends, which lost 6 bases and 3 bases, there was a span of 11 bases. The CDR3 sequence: CASRGEGEETQYF. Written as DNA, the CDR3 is TGTGCCAGCAGAGGAGAGGGGGAAGAGACCCAGTACTTC.

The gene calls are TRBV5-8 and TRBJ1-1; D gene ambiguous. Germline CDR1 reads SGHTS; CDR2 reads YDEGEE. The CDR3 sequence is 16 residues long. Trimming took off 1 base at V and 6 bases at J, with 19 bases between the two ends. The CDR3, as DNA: TGTGCCAGCAGCTTGAAGTCATTAAGAGGGAGCGCTGAAGCTTTCTTT. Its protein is CASSLKSLRGSAEAFF.

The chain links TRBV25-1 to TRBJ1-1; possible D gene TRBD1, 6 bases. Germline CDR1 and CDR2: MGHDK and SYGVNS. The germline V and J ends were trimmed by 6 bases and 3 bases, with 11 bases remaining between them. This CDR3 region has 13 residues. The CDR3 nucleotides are TGTGCCAGCAGCGGGGGGCTGTACACTGAAGCTTTCTTT. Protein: CASSGGLYTEAFF.